This TCR beta chain originates from a study of blood T cell repertoires in COVID-19. Study context: COVID-19 samples collected from the United States, Italy and Spain covered acute and convalescent phases.

Researchers sorted participants into cohorts using their self-reported clinical history. TCRdb's copy holds only in-frame clones and misses some; the assay was immunoSEQ multiplex PCR. The sample holds around 470,000 clones, 90% seen once. In germline, CDR1 is MDHEN, CDR2 SYDVKM. V was shortened by 6 bases and J by 8 bases, with 19 bases between the two germline ends. This CDR3 spans 14 amino acids. The sequenced material came from PBMCs or T cells enriched from blood (not recorded which). The chain employs TRBV28 and TRBJ1-2; D is unresolved. The TCR comes from a man aged 18 to 30 who had recovered from COVID-19. The CDR3, as DNA: TGTGCCAGCAGCCTACTCCAGGTGGCGGGGGGCTACACCTTC. This translates into CASSLLQVAGGYTF.